Shown below are 16 T cell receptor beta chains from a single sample sequenced in a study of T-cell reconstitution after alpha-beta-depleted transplantation in children (dated by TCRdb to the mid-2010s). Library preparation used PCR. The sequencer was an Illumina HiSeq 2500. TCR library preparation used molecular barcoding, with unique molecular identifiers applied to normalize quantification of the TCRbeta repertoire. The public reads were reanalyzed by TCRdb: fastp trimming at Q25, MiXCR alignment, in-frame beta chains only. Entries are consolidated by CDR3 protein sequence, retaining the most common genes and DNA. The sample table holds 17,000 or so distinct CDR3 sequences, of which about an eighth were seen once. The top ten clones comprise 71% of the sample. The treatment or condition label for this specimen denotes: allogeneic hematopoietic cell transplantation with graft depleted of TCRalphabeta T cells and CD19 B cells.

The sample in question was PBMCs, mostly from graft donor cells, obtained 180 days after TCRalphabeta/CD19-depleted stem cell transplant. The source is a boy in the first two years of life who had a stem cell transplant for Wiskott-Aldrich syndrome, so the T cells may come from the graft donor.

J is TRBJ2-1 and V is TRBV24-1, with D perhaps TRBD2 (7 bases). Germline CDR1 KGHDR, CDR2 SFDVKD. Trimming stripped 7 bases from V and 5 bases from J, with 17 bases between. The CDR3 spans 15 residues. The CDR3, as DNA: TGTGCCACCAGAGAGGGGGGGCGATGGGACAATGAGCAGTTCTTC. Its translation is CATREGGRWDNEQFF.

This clonotype was seen ten or more times. The chain employs TRBV7-9 and TRBJ2-6, with D hard to call. Trimming pared 0 bases from V and 2 bases from J, leaving 5 bases between. Per germline, CDR1 SEHNR and CDR2 FQNEAQ (reference sequence). The CDR3 runs 15 residues. This CDR3 reads CASSLALAGANVLTF. Here the CDR3 DNA reads TGTGCCAGCAGCTTAGCTCTCGCTGGGGCCAACGTCCTGACTTTC.

In this sample, this clonotype turned up many times. The chain recombines TRBV27 with TRBJ2-2; D gene unclear. V was shortened by 3 bases and J by 8 bases, with 7 bases between the two germline ends. The CDR3 contains 12 residues. Germline loops: CDR1 MNHEY, CDR2 SMNVEV (reference sequence). DNA of the CDR3: TGTGCCAGCAGTTTCTACGTTGGGGAGCTGTTTTTT. It codes for CASSFYVGELFF.

This chain uses TRBV12-3 or TRBV12-4 with TRBJ1-1; D is unresolved. The germline V and J ends were trimmed by 4 bases and 5 bases, with 14 bases remaining between them. This CDR3 has 14 residues. CDR3 in DNA: TGTGCCAGCAGTTATTCTGCAGACGGTACTGAAGCTTTCTTT. It is translated as CASSYSADGTEAFF.

This clonotype was counted many times. The chain uses TRBV24-1 and TRBJ2-1, with D hard to call. The CDR3 has 15 residues. V shed 1 base and J shed 6 bases, with 12 bases lying between them. The V gene's germline CDR1 is KGHDR and CDR2 SFDVKD. The CDR3 region is CATSDLARNSNEQFF. The CDR3 nucleotides read TGTGCCACCAGTGATTTAGCGCGGAATAGCAATGAGCAGTTCTTC.

This clonotype was picked up many times. J is TRBJ2-5 and V is TRBV5-4; 7 bases agree with TRBD1. CDR3 length equals 13 residues. Germline CDR1 reads SGHNT; CDR2 reads YYREEE (reference sequence). V shed 4 bases and J 5 bases; nucleotides not matched to a gene: 5. The CDR3, as DNA: TGTGCCAGCAGCCGGGACAGAGGGGAGACCCAGTACTTC. It encodes CASSRDRGETQYF.

This clonotype was seen at least ten times. The V gene is TRBV4-1, the J gene TRBJ2-4, with D perhaps TRBD1 (6 bases). This CDR3 spans 17 amino acids. CDR1 is MGHRA and CDR2 is YSYEKL in the germline V gene. The V end was cut by 4 bases, the J end by 0 bases, with 16 bases between. The CDR3 reads CASSPSGAPLAKNIQYF. The CDR3 region has the DNA TGCGCCAGCAGCCCCTCAGGGGCACCCCTAGCCAAAAACATTCAGTACTTC.

V usage is TRBV5-4 and J usage is TRBJ1-1; 7 nucleotides match TRBD1. Germline CDR1 and CDR2: SGHNT and YYREEE (reference sequence). The V segment lost 5 bases and the J segment 6 bases; nucleotides outside the gene matches: 10. The CDR3 extends over 14 amino acids. This CDR3 is CASRPRGGRPEAFF. CDR3 DNA: TGTGCCAGCAGGCCCAGGGGGGGGCGGCCTGAAGCTTTCTTT.

The chain is built from TRBV5-6 and TRBJ1-2; D not certain. The germline CDR1 and CDR2 sequences are SGHDT and YYEEEE. Trimming left V 2 bases short and J 8 bases short, with 10 bases between. The CDR3 sequence is 12 residues long. The CDR3 loop is CASSFGRGGYTF. As DNA, the CDR3 is TGTGCCAGCAGCTTCGGAAGAGGAGGCTACACCTTC.

This clonotype has a count of ten or more. The V gene is TRBV7-6, the J gene TRBJ2-1; D is perhaps TRBD1 (7 bases). V dropped 5 bases and J dropped 9 bases, with 26 bases sitting between them. CDR1 and CDR2 from the germline V gene are SGHVS and FNYEAQ. This CDR3 has 17 residues. CDR3 bases: TGTGCCAGCAGCCCCATCCCCTCGACAGGGAGGTCCGGTGAGCAGTTCTTC. Translation: CASSPIPSTGRSGEQFF.

This clonotype was seen repeatedly, ten times or more. The rearrangement links TRBV5-1 to TRBJ2-3; TRBD1 matches 10 bases. This CDR3 has 16 residues. Germline lookup yields CDR1 SGHRS and CDR2 YFSETQ. The junction had 7 bases not matched to a gene; V was cut back by 5 bases and J by 1 base. The CDR3 is CASRSTGTGGTDTQYF. Here the CDR3 DNA reads TGCGCCAGCAGAAGCACCGGGACAGGGGGCACAGATACGCAGTATTTT.

This clonotype has only a few counts. DNA for the CDR3: TGTGCCAGCAGCTCGCGGGCTTTCACAGATACGCAGTATTTT. It is translated as CASSSRAFTDTQYF. This chain connects TRBV9 to TRBJ2-3; D might be TRBD2 (5 bases). This CDR3 spans 14 amino acids. Germline lookup yields CDR1 SGDLS and CDR2 YYNGEE. V was clipped by 4 bases and J by 2 bases, with 11 bases between them. The variable domain in full, completed from reference TRBV9 and TRBJ2-3, reads DSGVTQTPKHLITATGQRVTLRCSPRSGDLSVYWYQQSLDQGLQFLIQYYNGEERAKGNILERFSAQQFPDLHSELNLSSLELGDSALYFCASSSRAFTDTQYFGPGTRLTVL.

This clonotype came up once. The chain links TRBV28 to TRBJ2-1; the match to TRBD1 covers 9 bases. Germline CDR1 reads MDHEN; CDR2 reads SYDVKM. The J segment lost 4 bases and the V segment lost 5 bases, leaving 6 bases of the junction unmatched. The CDR3 has 15 amino acids. The CDR3 DNA follows: TGTGCCAGCAGTCTTCGGACAGGGGTGTACAATGAGCAGTTCTTC. Its translation: CASSLRTGVYNEQFF.

The chain carries TRBV14 and TRBJ2-7; D not certain. The germline gives CDR1 SGHDN, CDR2 FVKESK. V was trimmed by 1 base and J by 3 bases, leaving 16 bases between them. This CDR3 is 16 amino acids long. The chain's CDR3 is CASSQAPRLSRYEQYF. CDR3 sequence (DNA): TGTGCCAGCAGCCAAGCTCCACGACTTTCGCGCTACGAGCAGTACTTC.

This clonotype was seen repeatedly, ten times or more. The rearrangement links TRBV7-6 to TRBJ2-1; 8 bases match TRBD2. V was clipped by 1 base and J by 3 bases; unmatched bases: 5. The CDR3 loop spans 16 amino acids. The germline V gene has CDR1 SGHVS and CDR2 FNYEAQ. The CDR3 sequence: CASSLVAGSLYNEQFF. CDR3 bases: TGTGCCAGCAGCTTAGTAGCGGGAAGCCTCTACAATGAGCAGTTCTTC.

This sequence joins TRBV15 and TRBJ1-3; 9 bases line up with TRBD1. Germline V gives CDR1 LNHNV, CDR2 YYDKDF (reference sequence). With V trimmed by 2 bases and J by 2 bases, 4 bases remained unmatched. This CDR3 has 16 residues. The CDR3 loop reads CATSRKTGGPGNTIYF. The CDR3 nucleotides read TGTGCCACCAGCAGAAAAACAGGGGGCCCTGGAAACACCATATATTTT.